This T cell receptor (beta chain) was retrieved from a study of OX40 agonist ivuxolimab in advanced cancers. Note on this clone: What it recognizes is unknown.

Germline assignment: CDR1 LNHDA and CDR2 SQIVND (reference sequence). The CDR3 spans 13 residues. V shed 4 bases and J shed 3 bases, with 7 bases lying between them. General study findings and limits: More expanded clones were seen, on average, in CD8+ T cells than in CD4+. Relatively little clonal expansion, among the lowest observed, appeared in partial responders at 0.1-3.0 mg/kg.

Here immunoSEQ multiplex PCR was the method, and the copy in TCRdb shows in-frame clones only, minus some. The repertoire includes 50,000 to 55,000 clones, approximately 92% of them detected once, and roughly 10% sits in the top ten. Sequenced here: CD4+ or CD8+ T cells sorted from blood, sampled in a trial of the OX40 agonist ivuxolimab. The TCR sequence derives from an adult with an advanced solid tumor such as melanoma, head and neck, liver or kidney cancer. V and J are TRBV19 and TRBJ1-5; D is uncertain. CDR3 DNA sequence: TGTGCCAGTAGTACTGAGTACAATCAGCCCCAGCATTTT. Translating gives CASSTEYNQPQHF.